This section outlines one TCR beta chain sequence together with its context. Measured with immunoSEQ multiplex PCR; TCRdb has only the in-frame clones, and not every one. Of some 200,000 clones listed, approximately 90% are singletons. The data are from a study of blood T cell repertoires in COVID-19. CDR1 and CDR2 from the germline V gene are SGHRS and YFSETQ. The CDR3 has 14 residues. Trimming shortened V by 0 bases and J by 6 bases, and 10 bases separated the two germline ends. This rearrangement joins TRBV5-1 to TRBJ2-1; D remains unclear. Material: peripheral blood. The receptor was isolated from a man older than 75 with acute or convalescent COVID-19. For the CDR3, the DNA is TGCGCCAGCAGCTTGGCTCTGACTGCCAATGAGCAGTTCTTC. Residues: CASSLALTANEQFF.